This T cell receptor beta chain comes out of a study of blood T cell repertoires in COVID-19. Study context: From the United States, Italy and Spain came samples of acute and convalescent COVID-19. PBMCs, B-cell-depleted T cells, or T cells were the source of the cDNA or gDNA that made up the material.

Regarding this clone: The same CDR3 also results from other DNA sequences found in this sample.

Germline CDR1 and CDR2: SGHNT and YENEEA. This CDR3 has 14 amino acids. The V segment lost 4 bases and the J segment 2 bases; nucleotides outside the gene matches: 2. Data came from immunoSEQ multiplex PCR; TCRdb stores just in-frame clones and leaves some out. The sample yields about 310,000 clones, around 87% seen once. The J gene is TRBJ2-1, the V gene TRBV11-3, with 7 bases fitting TRBD2. The receptor comes from a man aged 50-59 years with active or convalescent COVID-19. The sequenced material came from peripheral blood. The CDR3, as DNA: TGTGCCAGCAGCTCCGGACTAGCCTACAATGAGCAGTTCTTC. Its translation is CASSSGLAYNEQFF.